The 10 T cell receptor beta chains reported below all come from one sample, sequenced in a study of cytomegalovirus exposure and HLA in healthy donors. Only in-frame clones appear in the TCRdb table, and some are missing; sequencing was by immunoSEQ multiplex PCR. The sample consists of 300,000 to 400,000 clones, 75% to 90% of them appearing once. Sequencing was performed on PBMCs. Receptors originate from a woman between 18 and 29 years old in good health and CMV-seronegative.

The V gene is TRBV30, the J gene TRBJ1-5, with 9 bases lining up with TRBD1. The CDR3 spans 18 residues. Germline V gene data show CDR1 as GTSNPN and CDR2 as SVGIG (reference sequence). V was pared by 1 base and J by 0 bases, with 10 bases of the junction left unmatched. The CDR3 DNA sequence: TGTGCCTGGAGTGGAGGGACAGGGATCCCCTCTAGCAATCAGCCCCAGCATTTT. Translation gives CAWSGGTGIPSSNQPQHF.

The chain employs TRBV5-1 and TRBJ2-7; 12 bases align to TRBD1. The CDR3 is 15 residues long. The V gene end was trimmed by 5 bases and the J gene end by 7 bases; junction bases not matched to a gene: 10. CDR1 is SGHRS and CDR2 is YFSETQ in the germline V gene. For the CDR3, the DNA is TGCGCCAGCAGTGGACAGGGACAGGGGGCGAGGGAGCAGTACTTC. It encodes CASSGQGQGAREQYF.

Written as DNA, the CDR3 is TGTGCCAGCAGTCCCCTCCGACCGGGGGGGCAGACAGATACGCAGTATTTT. This sequence encodes CASSPLRPGGQTDTQYF. The gene calls are TRBV27 and TRBJ2-3; the match to TRBD2 covers 8 bases. In germline, CDR1 is MNHEY, CDR2 SMNVEV (reference sequence). The CDR3 sequence is 17 residues long. The trim removed 5 bases at V and 3 bases at J, leaving 13 bases unmatched.

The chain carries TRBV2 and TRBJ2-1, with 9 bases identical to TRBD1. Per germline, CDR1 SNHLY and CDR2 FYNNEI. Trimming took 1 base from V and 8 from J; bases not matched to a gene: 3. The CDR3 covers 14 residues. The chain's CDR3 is CASSEGDREYEQFF. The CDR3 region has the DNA TGTGCCAGCAGTGAAGGGGACAGGGAGTATGAGCAGTTCTTC. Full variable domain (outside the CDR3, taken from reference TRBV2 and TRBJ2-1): EPEVTQTPSHQVTQMGQEVILRCVPISNHLYFYWYRQILGQKVEFLVSFYNNEISEKSEIFDDQFSVERPDGSNFTLKIRSTKLEDSAMYFCASSEGDREYEQFFGPGTRLTVL.

CDR3 residues: CASILAGGYEQYF. CDR3 sequence (DNA): TGTGCCAGCATCCTAGCGGGGGGATACGAGCAGTACTTC. V usage is TRBV6-1 and J usage is TRBJ2-7, with TRBD2 identical over 11 bases. The CDR3 is made up of 13 amino acids. Germline V gives CDR1 MNHNS, CDR2 SASEGT. V dropped 7 bases and J dropped 4; count of bases not matched to a gene: 3.

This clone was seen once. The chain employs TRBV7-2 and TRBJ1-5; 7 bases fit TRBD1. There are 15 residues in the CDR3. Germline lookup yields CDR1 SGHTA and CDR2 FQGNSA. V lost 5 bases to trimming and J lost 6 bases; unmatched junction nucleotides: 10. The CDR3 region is CASSPRQGQFQPQHF. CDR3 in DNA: TGTGCCAGCAGCCCCCGACAGGGTCAGTTTCAGCCCCAGCATTTT.

CDR3 nucleotides: TGTGCCAGCAGCTTGGGAGGGGATAGGACAGACAAAGAGACCCAGTACTTC. As protein: CASSLGGDRTDKETQYF. The chain is built from TRBV7-9 and TRBJ2-5; weak D call: TRBD2 (7 bases). The CDR3 has 17 amino acids. Deletions cut 3 bases from V and 3 bases from J, with 20 bases between. CDR1 and CDR2 (germline): SEHNR, FQNEAQ (reference sequence).

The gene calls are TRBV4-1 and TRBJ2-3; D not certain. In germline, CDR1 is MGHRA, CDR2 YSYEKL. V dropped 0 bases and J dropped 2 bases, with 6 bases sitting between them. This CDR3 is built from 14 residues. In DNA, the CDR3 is TGCGCCAGCAGCCAAGACAGATTCACAGATACGCAGTATTTT. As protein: CASSQDRFTDTQYF.

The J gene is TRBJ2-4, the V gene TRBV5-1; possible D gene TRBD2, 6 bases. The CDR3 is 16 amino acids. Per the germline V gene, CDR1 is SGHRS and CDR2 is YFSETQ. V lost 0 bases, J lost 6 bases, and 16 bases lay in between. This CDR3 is CASSLVSGSVSNIQYF. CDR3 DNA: TGCGCCAGCAGCTTGGTCAGCGGGTCGGTGTCAAACATTCAGTACTTC.

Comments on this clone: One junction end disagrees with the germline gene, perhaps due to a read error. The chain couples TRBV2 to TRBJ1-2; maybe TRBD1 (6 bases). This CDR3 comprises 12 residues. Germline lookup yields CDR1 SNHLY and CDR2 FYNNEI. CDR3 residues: CASSETTGNQGF. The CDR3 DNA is TGTGCCAGCAGCGAAACAACAGGGAACCAGGGCTTC. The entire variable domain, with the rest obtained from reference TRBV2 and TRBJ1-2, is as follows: EPEVTQTPSHQVTQMGQEVILRCVPISNHLYFYWYRQILGQKVEFLVSFYNNEISEKSEIFDDQFSVERPDGSNFTLKIRSTKLEDSAMYFCASSETTGNQGFGSGTRLTVV.